Following are 23 T cell receptor beta chains from one sample sequenced in a study of T-cell reconstitution after alpha-beta-depleted transplantation in children. Preparing the TCRbeta library involved the use of unique molecular identifiers. TCRdb redid the calling of the PCR reads with MiXCR, one entry per CDR3 protein. Of 200,000 to 300,000 distinct CDR3 sequences listed, around 8% are singletons. The input for sequencing was PBMCs, mostly from graft donor cells, taken 180 days after TCRalphabeta/CD19-depleted stem cell transplant. The receptors shown here come from a male patient younger than 18 who had a stem cell transplant for acute lymphoblastic leukemia, so the T cells may come from the graft donor.

The rearrangement joins TRBV6-1 to TRBJ2-4; TRBD2 might be the D (6 bases). CDR3 length equals 12 residues. Per germline, CDR1 MNHNS and CDR2 SASEGT. V lost 3 bases and J 9 bases, leaving 9 bases between the germline ends. In DNA form, the CDR3 reads TGTGCCAGCAGTGATCGGGGGAGCATTCAGTACTTC. Residues: CASSDRGSIQYF.

This clonotype has a count of ten or more. V is TRBV10-3 and J is TRBJ1-2; no clear D. CDR1 and CDR2 from the germline V gene are ENHRY and SYGVKD. The V and J ends lost 3 bases and 4 bases respectively, with 9 bases between them. The length of the CDR3 is 13 residues. The CDR3 loop is CAISERPLYGYTF. The CDR3, as DNA: TGTGCCATCAGTGAAAGGCCGCTCTATGGCTACACCTTC.

This clonotype has a count of ten or more. This chain links TRBV6-2 or TRBV6-3 with TRBJ2-1; no firm D call. Germline lookup yields CDR1 MNHEY and CDR2 SVGEGT. With 7 bases removed from V and 12 bases from J, the gap between germline ends came to 22 bases. The CDR3 covers 14 residues. The CDR3 protein is CASTPPFGRRMQFF. The CDR3 DNA sequence: TGTGCCAGCACCCCACCCTTTGGGCGTAGGATGCAGTTCTTC.

Points on this clonotype: A read error is possible here, since a much larger clone lies one base away. The chain combines TRBV4-3 with TRBJ2-3; D remains ambiguous. The CDR3 is 14 residues long. Trimming stripped 0 bases from V and 4 bases from J, with 8 bases between. Germline V CDR1 and CDR2: LGHNA, YSLEER. CDR3 sequence: CASSQDSVADTQYF. The CDR3 bases are TGCGCCAGCAGCCAAGACAGCGTTGCAGATACGCAGTATTTT.

This clonotype was detected ten times or more. This chain links TRBV4-3 with TRBJ2-5; TRBD1 aligns across 8 bases. Germline CDR1 LGHNA, CDR2 YSLEER. The J segment lost 7 bases and the V segment lost 1 base, leaving 11 bases of the junction unmatched. The CDR3 sequence is 16 residues long. Written as DNA, the CDR3 is TGCGCCAGCAGCCAAGCCCTACAGGGGGGACTTGGGACCCAGTACTTC. As protein: CASSQALQGGLGTQYF.

This clonotype was seen ten or more times. This chain connects TRBV6-5 to TRBJ2-1, with TRBD2 matching 7 bases. The CDR3 is 16 amino acids. V lost 1 base, J lost 8 bases, and 11 bases stayed unmatched. CDR1 and CDR2 (germline): MNHEY, SVGAGI. In nucleotides, the CDR3 is TGTGCCAGCAGTTACTATCCGGACCCTGGGGGGGATGAGCAGTTCTTC. Protein sequence: CASSYYPDPGGDEQFF.

Notes on this clonotype: Possible read error: a much larger clone is one base away. The chain uses TRBV15 and TRBJ1-2, with D perhaps matching TRBD1 (5 bases). The CDR3 is made up of 15 amino acids. The germline gives CDR1 LNHNV, CDR2 YYDKDF (reference sequence). Trimming cost V 6 bases and J 2 bases, with 16 bases left between them. Here the CDR3 DNA reads TGTGCCACCAGAAATTTTCGACGGGGGAACTATGGCTACACCTTC. This translates into CATRNFRRGNYGYTF.

This clonotype has a count of ten or more. The chain carries TRBV6-5 and TRBJ2-1; 7 nucleotides align to TRBD2. J was trimmed by 9 bases and V by 2 bases; bases with no gene match: 7. CDR3 length: 14 residues. Germline loops: CDR1 MNHEY, CDR2 SVGAGI. The CDR3 loop is CASSYEVGGSEQFF. CDR3 DNA: TGTGCCAGCAGTTACGAGGTCGGGGGGAGTGAGCAGTTCTTC.

Points on this clonotype: A much larger clone differs by one base, so this may be a read error. The rearrangement links TRBV12-3 or TRBV12-4 to TRBJ2-5, with a tentative D call TRBD2 (5 bases). Judging by the DNA end, TRBJ2-1 fits better; the J call may be wrong. The CDR3 runs 18 residues. The chain's CDR3 is CASSLGFTSGWVQETQFF. The CDR3 DNA sequence: TGTGCCAGCAGCCTGGGATTTACGAGCGGTTGGGTTCAAGAGACCCAGTTCTTC.

Many counts were recorded for this clonotype. The chain couples TRBV2 to TRBJ2-4; either TRBD1 or TRBD2 may fit D (7 bases each). V lost 6 bases and J 5 bases, leaving 11 bases between the germline ends. The length of the CDR3 is 13 residues. Germline V lookup: CDR1 SNHLY, CDR2 FYNNEI. CDR3 DNA sequence: TGTGCCAGCAGGGGAGGGACAGAAAACATTCAGTACTTC. Its translation: CASRGGTENIQYF.

This clonotype was counted at least ten times. CDR3 residues: CATLDAALLTQYF. DNA for the CDR3: TGTGCCACCCTTGATGCTGCCCTACTTACGCAGTATTTT. The chain recombines TRBV27 with TRBJ2-3; D is undetermined. The CDR3 has 13 residues. Germline CDR1 is MNHEY and CDR2 is SMNVEV (reference sequence). The V gene lost 10 bases and the J gene lost 8 bases, with 19 bases spanning the gap.

The chain couples TRBV19 to TRBJ2-3, with 8 bases fitting TRBD2. The V and J ends lost 8 bases and 0 bases, in that order; junction bases with no gene match: 4. The CDR3 contains 14 residues. Germline V gives CDR1 LNHDA, CDR2 SQIVND (reference sequence). CDR3 loop: CASGSGTSTDTQYF. For the CDR3, the DNA is TGTGCCAGTGGTAGCGGGACCAGCACAGATACGCAGTATTTT. The full variable domain, with the rest looked up from reference TRBV19 and TRBJ2-3, is DGGITQSPKYLFRKEGQNVTLSCEQNLNHDAMYWYRQDPGQGLRLIYYSQIVNDFQKGDIAEGYSVSREKKESFPLTVTSAQKNPTAFYLCASGSGTSTDTQYFGPGTRLTVL.

A few counts support this clonotype. V gene TRBV20-1 combines with J gene TRBJ2-4; 10 bases are a match to TRBD1. Germline loops: CDR1 DFQATT, CDR2 SNEGSKA (reference sequence). The CDR3 has 17 amino acids. Losses at the gene ends were 1 base for V and 6 bases for J; bases not matched to a gene: 12. This CDR3 reads CSARAQMTGGKGNIQYF. The CDR3 DNA sequence: TGCAGTGCTAGAGCACAGATGACAGGGGGCAAGGGAAACATTCAGTACTTC.

This clonotype was detected ten times or more. The rearrangement joins TRBV4-1 to TRBJ1-2; no reliable D call. The length of the CDR3 is 12 residues. V lost 3 bases and J lost 3, with 5 bases in between. CDR1 is MGHRA, CDR2 YSYEKL, per germline. CDR3 protein: CASSQADYGYTF. The CDR3 DNA follows: TGCGCCAGCAGCCAGGCGGACTATGGCTACACCTTC.

This clonotype has at least ten counts. The chain recombines TRBV5-1 with TRBJ2-1, with D perhaps TRBD1 or TRBD2 (5 bases each). The germline CDR1 and CDR2 sequences are SGHRS and YFSETQ. The CDR3 runs 12 residues. V was trimmed by 0 bases and J by 10 bases, leaving 8 bases between them. CDR3 in amino acids: CASSLVEGEQFF. CDR3 DNA: TGCGCCAGCAGCTTGGTCGAGGGGGAGCAGTTCTTC.

This clonotype was observed many times. This chain uses TRBV12-3 or TRBV12-4 with TRBJ2-7; perhaps TRBD2 as D (6 bases). V lost 1 base, J lost 2 bases, and 9 bases lay in between. The CDR3 is 14 amino acids. The CDR3 sequence: CASSLGGVPYEQYF. CDR3 DNA sequence: TGTGCCAGCAGTTTAGGCGGGGTTCCCTACGAGCAGTACTTC.

This clonotype was detected ten times or more. The chain's CDR3 is CASSTGLAEQFF. In DNA form, the CDR3 reads TGTGCCAGTAGTACGGGACTCGCCGAGCAGTTCTTC. The chain couples TRBV19 to TRBJ2-1, with a possible D match to TRBD2 (6 bases). Germline V CDR1 and CDR2: LNHDA, SQIVND (reference sequence). V gave up 4 bases and J gave up 10 bases, with 11 bases separating them. The CDR3 runs 12 residues.

This clonotype was counted many times. The chain is built from TRBV7-8 and TRBJ1-5, with D unclear. Germline CDR1 and CDR2: SGHVS and FQNEAQ. CDR3 length: 16 amino acids. V lost 5 bases, J lost 6 bases, and 20 bases lay in between. The CDR3 loop reads CASSGYLERAGQPQHF. The CDR3 DNA follows: TGTGCCAGCAGCGGTTACTTGGAGAGGGCGGGTCAGCCCCAGCATTTT.

This clonotype was counted at least ten times. The chain carries TRBV7-9 and TRBJ1-1; TRBD1 is a possible D gene (6 bases). The CDR3 spans 15 residues. V was shortened by 5 bases and J by 0 bases, with 13 bases between the two germline ends. Per the germline V gene, CDR1 is SEHNR and CDR2 is FQNEAQ (reference sequence). The CDR3 here is CASSPDSLMNTEAFF. CDR3 sequence (DNA): TGTGCCAGCAGCCCGGACAGCCTGATGAACACTGAAGCTTTCTTT.

This clonotype has a handful of counts. The chain is built from TRBV29-1 and TRBJ2-7; TRBD1 matches 8 bases. The CDR3 covers 16 residues. The trim removed 4 bases at V and 6 bases at J, leaving 17 bases unmatched. CDR1 SQVTM and CDR2 ANQGSEA come from the germline V gene. The CDR3 DNA is TGCAGCGTTGTTACGGGACAGGTTTCCCTCATAGGCGAGCAGTACTTC. Translating it yields CSVVTGQVSLIGEQYF.

There are many counts of this clonotype. The V gene is TRBV7-3, the J gene TRBJ2-3; 7 nucleotides align to TRBD2. With V trimmed by 5 bases and J by 5 bases, 7 bases remained unmatched. CDR1 is SGHTA and CDR2 is FQGTGA in the germline V gene. This CDR3 region has 14 residues. CDR3 sequence: CASSPRGSIDTQYF. Here the CDR3 DNA reads TGTGCCAGCAGCCCCCGCGGGAGTATAGATACGCAGTATTTT. Supplemented by reference TRBV7-3 and TRBJ2-3, the full variable domain reads GAGVSQTPSNKVTEKGKYVELRCDPISGHTALYWYRQSLGQGPEFLIYFQGTGAADDSGLPNDRFFAVRPEGSVSTLKIQRTERGDSAVYLCASSPRGSIDTQYFGPGTRLTVL.

This clonotype was counted only a few times. V is TRBV7-6 and J is TRBJ2-3; TRBD2 is a possible D gene (6 bases). This CDR3 region has 15 residues. The V end lost 5 bases, the J end lost 3 bases, and 15 bases lay between the germline ends. The germline V gene has CDR1 SGHVS and CDR2 FNYEAQ. The CDR3 is CASSGIWGETDTQYF. The CDR3, as DNA: TGTGCCAGCAGCGGGATCTGGGGGGAAACAGATACGCAGTATTTT. Filled out from reference TRBV7-6 and TRBJ2-3, the complete variable domain reads GAGVSQSPRYKVTKRGQDVALRCDPISGHVSLYWYRQALGQGPEFLTYFNYEAQQDKSGLPNDRFSAERPEGSISTLTIQRTEQRDSAMYRCASSGIWGETDTQYFGPGTRLTVL.

Ten or more counts support this clonotype. The chain is built from TRBV28 and TRBJ1-2, with D possibly matching TRBD1 (5 bases). Germline V gene data show CDR1 as MDHEN and CDR2 as SYDVKM. This CDR3 has 15 residues. V lost 6 bases to trimming and J lost 7 bases, with 21 bases between them. The CDR3: CASSGTGTRNGGYTF. The CDR3 region has the DNA TGTGCCAGCAGCGGAACCGGGACTCGGAATGGTGGCTACACCTTC.